This T cell receptor beta chain was retrieved from a study of CD8+CD57+ T cells in acquired aplastic anemia listed by TCRdb under 2018. Concerning the study at large: On average, sorted CD4+ and CD8+ cells yielded around 3.5 ug of extracted DNA, with a range of about 0.17 to 27.4 ug. A CD8+CD57+ expansion meant a frequency higher than the mean frequency seen in healthy subjects. What the study reported, not specific to this receptor: CD8+ Simpson's diversity did not differ significantly between patients and healthy controls (P=0.060). About 29 CD8+ CDR3 sequences were found to be shared between patients and controls, but these sequences appeared to be highly expressed in patients and within the immunodominant clones of the patients.

In regard to this clonotype: Its antigen is still unknown. Nothing much larger sits one base from this clone, and base qualities are not available.

CDR1 SGHTA and CDR2 FQGTGA were looked up in the germline V gene. V is shortened by 5 bases, J by 6 bases, and the region joining them spans 16 bases. Spanning cysteine to phenylalanine, the CDR3 consists of 14 amino acids. Only the CDR3 DNA is retained, 42 bases long and in frame from the first base. The patients picked for sequencing were ones in whom flow cytometry had shown an expansion of CD8+CD57+ cells. Severe acquired aplastic anemia was diagnosed in all patients according to International Study of Aplastic Anemia and Agranulocytosis and Camitta criteria. Patients had received no therapy at the time of blood sampling. TCR repertoires of sorted CD4+ and CD8+ blood T cells from severe aplastic anemia patients and healthy subjects were deep-sequenced in the study. Patients were enrolled in the USA under clinicaltrials.gov protocols 00001620, 01623167, 00001397, 00071045, 00081523 and 00961064. Ficoll-Paque density gradient centrifugation was used to isolate peripheral blood mononuclear cells. Before DNA extraction, CD4+ and CD8+ T cells were sorted by FACS or by magnetic beads.

Profiling of TCR beta VDJ combinations and CDR3 sequences used genomic DNA as the template. An Illumina HiSeq 2000 was the platform used for TCR repertoire sequencing. Turning to the authors' computational methods: TRBV/TRBJ rearrangement plots, CDR3 size and DJ length profiles, and Simpson's diversity index were used to assess repertoires. The immunodominant clone was defined as the most abundant DNA sequence in deep sequencing data. CDR3 amino acid sequences were screened for sharing across subjects and compared with published repertoires and the VDJdb database. Using fastp trimming at Q25 and MiXCR clonotype assembly, TCRdb reanalyzed the public sequencing data and kept in-frame beta chains. Every entry covers one CDR3 protein and lists the most common genes and DNA from its rows. Clone size and V and J calls follow TCRdb, not the original study. The sample includes roughly 150,000 distinct CDR3 sequences, with around 43% observed a single time. 3.2% of the sample is taken by the ten largest.

Rearrangement joined TRBV7-3 to TRBJ1-2, with the D gene not clear enough to name. Material for sequencing was sorted CD4+, CD8+, or CD8+CD57+ T cells (not recorded which) from PBMCs. The sequence came from a human donor with aplastic anemia. The CDR3 loop reads CASSLTDQSDGYTF. The nucleotide sequence is TGTGCCAGCAGCCTGACGGACCAAAGCGATGGCTACACCTTC.